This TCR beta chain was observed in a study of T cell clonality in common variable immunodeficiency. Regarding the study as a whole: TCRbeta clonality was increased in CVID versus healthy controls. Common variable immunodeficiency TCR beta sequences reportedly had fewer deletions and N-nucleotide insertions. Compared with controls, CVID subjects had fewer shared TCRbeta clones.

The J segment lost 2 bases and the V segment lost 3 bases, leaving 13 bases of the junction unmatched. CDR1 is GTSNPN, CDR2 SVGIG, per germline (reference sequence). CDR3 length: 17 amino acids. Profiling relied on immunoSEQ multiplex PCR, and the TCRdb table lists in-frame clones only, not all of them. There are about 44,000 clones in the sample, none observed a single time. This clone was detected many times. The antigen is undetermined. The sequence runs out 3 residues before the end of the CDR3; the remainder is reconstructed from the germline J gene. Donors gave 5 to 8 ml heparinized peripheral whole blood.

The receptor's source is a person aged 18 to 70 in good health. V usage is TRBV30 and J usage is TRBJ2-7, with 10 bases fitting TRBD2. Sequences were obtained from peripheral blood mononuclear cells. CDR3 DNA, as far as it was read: TGTGCCTGGAGCCACACTAGCGGGACCGTTTCGGCCTACGAG. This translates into CAWSHTSGTVSAYE. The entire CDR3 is CAWSHTSGTVSAYEQYF.